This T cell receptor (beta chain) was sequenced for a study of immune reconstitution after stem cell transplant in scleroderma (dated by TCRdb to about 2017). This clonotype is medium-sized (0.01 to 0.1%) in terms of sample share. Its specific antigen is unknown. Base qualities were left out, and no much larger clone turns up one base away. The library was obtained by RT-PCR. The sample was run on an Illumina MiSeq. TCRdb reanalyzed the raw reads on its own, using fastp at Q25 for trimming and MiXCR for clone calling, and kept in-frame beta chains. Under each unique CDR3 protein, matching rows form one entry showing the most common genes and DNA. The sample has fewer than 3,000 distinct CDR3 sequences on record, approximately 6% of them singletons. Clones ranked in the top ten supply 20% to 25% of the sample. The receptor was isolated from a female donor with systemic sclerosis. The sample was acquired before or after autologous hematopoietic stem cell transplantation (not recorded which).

The CDR3 amino acid sequence is: CASRTKRQEYGYTF. The DNA sequence is as follows: TGTGCCAGCCGGACCAAGAGACAGGAATATGGCTACACCTTC. The chain is encoded by TRBV18 joined to TRBJ1-2; tentative D gene TRBD1, with 6 bases matching. The trim is 8 bases for V and 5 bases for J, with a gap of 18 bases between the germline ends. CDR1 and CDR2 are read off the germline V gene as KGHSH and LQKENI. Inclusive of the bounding cysteine and phenylalanine, the CDR3 is 14 residues long. Only the CDR3 portion is preserved as DNA: 42 bases, with reading frame beginning at the first base.